This note documents a single T cell receptor beta chain sequence. This CDR3 has 13 amino acids. Trimming took 2 bases from V and 0 from J, leaving 5 bases between them. In germline, CDR1 is SQVTM, CDR2 ANQGSEA. This specimen comes from a study of CD8+ T cells in alopecia areata. Investigators isolated RNA and reverse transcribed it into cDNA to act as the sequencing template. Produced via immunoSEQ multiplex PCR; TCRdb's table is partial and in-frame only. The sample contains around 100,000 clones, around 54% of which appear only once. Treatment: oral pan-JAK inhibitor, 5-10 mg twice daily. The chain recombines TRBV29-1 with TRBJ1-5; the D is unclear. The specimen was CD4+ T cells sorted from blood, collected at week 24, from a patient treated with tofacitinib. The clonotype originates from a human donor with alopecia areata. CDR3 in DNA: TGCAGCGTTGAATTGAGTAGCAATCAGCCCCAGCATTTT. Amino acids: CSVELSSNQPQHF.